Below, 8 T cell receptor beta chains from the same sample are listed, as sequenced in a study of T-cell reconstitution after alpha-beta-depleted transplantation in children. Unique molecular identifiers were incorporated when the TCRbeta library was constructed. TCRdb fed the PCR reads into MiXCR, producing one record per CDR3 protein. Of under 400,000 distinct CDR3 sequences in the sample, 23% were seen once. The sequencing used PBMCs, mostly from graft donor cells, collected 180 days after TCRalphabeta/CD19-depleted stem cell transplant. The receptor set was obtained from a male patient between 10 and 17 years old who had a stem cell transplant for acute lymphoblastic leukemia, so the T cells may come from the graft donor.

The chain links TRBV4-1 to TRBJ2-2; D gene uncertain. The CDR3 has 12 residues. V lost 7 bases to trimming and J lost 3 bases, with 6 bases between them. Germline V gene sequence: CDR1 MGHRA, CDR2 YSYEKL. The CDR3 here is CASIGDTGELFF. The DNA of the CDR3 is TGCGCCAGCATTGGGGACACCGGGGAGCTGTTTTTT.

This clonotype was observed a few times. The chain has TRBV14 and TRBJ2-7; unclear D gene. V was pared by 1 base and J by 3 bases, with 4 bases between. The CDR3 contains 12 residues. Germline V gene data show CDR1 as SGHDN and CDR2 as FVKESK. CDR3 bases: TGTGCCAGCAGCCAAGTCCTCTACGAGCAGTACTTC. Its protein is CASSQVLYEQYF.

This clonotype was counted between two and nine times. The rearrangement joins TRBV12-3 or TRBV12-4 to TRBJ2-7; D is possibly TRBD1 or TRBD2 (5 bases each). V lost 6 bases, J lost 2 bases, and 17 bases lay in between. There are 15 residues in the CDR3. The CDR3 DNA reads as TGTGCCAGCAGGGGACCCTATAACGGCCCCTACGAGCAGTACTTC. Its protein product is CASRGPYNGPYEQYF.

This clonotype was picked up many times. The gene calls are TRBV7-9 and TRBJ2-7, with 7 bases fitting TRBD2. V shed 5 bases and J 0 bases; nucleotides not matched to a gene: 4. CDR3 length: 14 residues. CDR1 SEHNR and CDR2 FQNEAQ come from the germline V gene (reference sequence). CDR3 in amino acids: CASSLGGYSYEQYF. DNA for the CDR3: TGTGCCAGCAGCCTGGGGGGGTACTCCTACGAGCAGTACTTC.

This clonotype appeared a few times. The rearrangement links TRBV6-2 or TRBV6-3 to TRBJ2-7; D ambiguous. The CDR3 runs to 15 residues. Germline loops: CDR1 MNHEY, CDR2 SVGEGT. The V end was cut by 5 bases, the J end by 2 bases, with 16 bases between. The CDR3 coding sequence is TGTGCCAGCAGTCTACGACTTTGGGGTCCCTACGAGCAGTACTTC. Amino acids: CASSLRLWGPYEQYF.

The gene calls are TRBV7-3 and TRBJ1-1, with D tentatively TRBD1 (6 bases). Between the trimmed V and J ends, which lost 5 bases and 3 bases, there was a span of 16 bases. Germline V gene data show CDR1 as SGHTA and CDR2 as FQGTGA. CDR3 length equals 15 residues. CDR3 sequence (DNA): TGTGCCAGCAGCCGGAGGGGGGAGTGGGACACTGAAGCTTTCTTT. As protein: CASSRRGEWDTEAFF. Full variable domain (rest looked up from reference TRBV7-3 and TRBJ1-1): GAGVSQTPSNKVTEKGKYVELRCDPISGHTALYWYRQSLGQGPEFLIYFQGTGAADDSGLPNDRFFAVRPEGSVSTLKIQRTERGDSAVYLCASSRRGEWDTEAFFGQGTRLTVV.

The rearrangement joins TRBV3-1 to TRBJ2-2; D is unresolved. V was cut by 4 bases and J by 7 bases, with 7 bases left in between. The V gene's germline CDR1 is LGHDT and CDR2 YNNKEL (reference sequence). CDR3 length: 12 amino acids. The CDR3 coding sequence is TGTGCCAGCAGCCCTAGGATCGGGGAGCTGTTTTTT. Translating it yields CASSPRIGELFF.

This clonotype was seen a handful of times. The chain links TRBV27 to TRBJ2-7; D might be TRBD1 or TRBD2, each matching 5 bases. V dropped 3 bases and J dropped 0 bases, with 12 bases sitting between them. In germline, CDR1 is MNHEY, CDR2 SMNVEV (reference sequence). There are 15 residues in the CDR3. CDR3 sequence: CASSFSQRGSYEQYF. CDR3 nucleotide sequence: TGTGCCAGCAGTTTTTCCCAGAGGGGCTCCTACGAGCAGTACTTC.